The clone carrying this TCR beta chain showed up just a few times. A TCRbeta library incorporating unique molecular identifiers was prepared. TCRdb reanalysed the PCR reads using MiXCR and keeps one entry per CDR3 protein. Counted here are around 370,000 distinct CDR3 sequences, 16% occurring once; the ten biggest clones make up about 41%. This sample is drawn from a study of T-cell reconstitution after alpha-beta-depleted transplantation in children. CDR3 length: 15 amino acids. Looked up from germline, CDR1 is SEHNR and CDR2 is FQNEAQ (reference sequence). Between the trimmed V and J ends, which lost 1 base and 2 bases, there was a span of 10 bases.

Sample: PBMCs, mostly from graft donor cells, taken 360 days after TCRalphabeta/CD19-depleted stem cell transplant. V and J are TRBV7-9 and TRBJ2-3, with D perhaps matching TRBD2 (6 bases). This receptor was taken from a male patient aged 2 to 10 who had a stem cell transplant for acute lymphoblastic leukemia, so the T cells may come from the graft donor. CDR3: CASSLGLAHTDTQYF. CDR3 in DNA: TGTGCCAGCAGCTTAGGGCTAGCGCACACAGATACGCAGTATTTT.